A single sample is the source of the 21 T cell receptor beta chains below, sequenced in a study of cytomegalovirus exposure and HLA in healthy donors. Vbeta (60) and Jbeta (13) primers were used in the PCR. Libraries were prepared by immunoSEQ multiplex PCR; TCRdb keeps only in-frame clonotypes and omits some of them. This sample has tens of thousands of clones, with 77% found just once. Material for sequencing was PBMCs. Source of these receptors: a man younger than 40 in good health and CMV-seronegative.

The J gene is TRBJ2-7, the V gene TRBV7-6; 7 nucleotides agree with TRBD1. The CDR3 covers 14 residues. The J segment lost 1 base and the V segment lost 2 bases, leaving 2 bases of the junction unmatched. Germline V gives CDR1 SGHVS, CDR2 FNYEAQ. Here the CDR3 reads CASSLKQGSYEQYF. CDR3 nucleotide sequence: TGTGCCAGCAGCTTAAAACAGGGGTCCTACGAGCAGTACTTC.

This chain links TRBV15 with TRBJ2-7, with TRBD2 identical over 8 bases. CDR1 is LNHNV and CDR2 is YYDKDF in the germline V gene (reference sequence). This CDR3 spans 15 amino acids. The J segment lost 8 bases and the V segment lost 6 bases, leaving 15 bases of the junction unmatched. The DNA of the CDR3 is TGTGCCACCAGTGATATAAAGCGGGAGTACTATCAGCAGTACTTC. This encodes CATSDIKREYYQQYF.

The chain links TRBV6-5 to TRBJ2-1, with 13 bases aligning to TRBD2. Per germline, CDR1 MNHEY and CDR2 SVGAGI. V dropped 2 bases and J dropped 7; count of bases not matched to a gene: 5. The CDR3 consists of 16 residues. CDR3 nucleotides: TGTGCCAGCAGTTACACTAGCGGGAGGGGTGGGAATGAGCAGTTCTTC. It translates to CASSYTSGRGGNEQFF.

V usage is TRBV9 and J usage is TRBJ2-3; 11 bases agree with TRBD2. In germline, CDR1 is SGDLS, CDR2 YYNGEE. This CDR3 contains 16 residues. Trimming at V came to 3 bases and at J to 2 bases, leaving 5 bases not matched to a gene. The CDR3 nucleotides are TGTGCCAGCAGCGGAATAGCGGGGGGGAACACAGATACGCAGTATTTT. It codes for CASSGIAGGNTDTQYF.

The chain uses TRBV29-1 and TRBJ2-4, with 14 bases fitting TRBD2. V was clipped by 4 bases and J by 9 bases; unmatched bases: 2. The germline V gene encodes CDR1 SQVTM and CDR2 ANQGSEA. The CDR3 has 13 residues. The CDR3: CSVGLAGGGIQYF. The CDR3 DNA sequence: TGCAGCGTTGGACTAGCGGGAGGGGGCATTCAGTACTTC.

The V call is TRBV7-7, the J call TRBJ2-5; maybe TRBD1 (6 bases). This CDR3 contains 14 residues. CDR1 is SSHAT and CDR2 is FNYEAQ in the germline V gene (reference sequence). Trimming stripped 5 bases from V and 4 bases from J, with 14 bases between. The CDR3 loop is CASSAHRAGETQYF. DNA of the CDR3: TGTGCCAGCAGCGCTCACAGGGCGGGAGAGACCCAGTACTTC. The full variable domain, its missing parts supplied by reference TRBV7-7 and TRBJ2-5, is GAGVSQSPRYKVTKRGQDVTLRCDPISSHATLYWYQQALGQGPEFLTYFNYEAQPDKSGLPSDRFSAERPEGSISTLTIQRTEQRDSAMYRCASSAHRAGETQYFGPGTRLLVL.

V is TRBV4-1 and J is TRBJ2-7; 10 bases map to TRBD1. This CDR3 is built from 15 residues. The germline CDR1 and CDR2 sequences are MGHRA and YSYEKL. The trim removed 0 bases at V and 2 bases at J, leaving 1 base unmatched. Here the CDR3 reads CASSQEGTGAYEQYF. The CDR3 region has the DNA TGCGCCAGCAGCCAAGAGGGGACAGGGGCCTACGAGCAGTACTTC.

The J gene is TRBJ1-1, the V gene TRBV5-1; D gene ambiguous. With 2 bases removed from V and 7 bases from J, the gap between germline ends came to 6 bases. This CDR3 contains 11 residues. From germline, CDR1 is SGHRS and CDR2 YFSETQ. CDR3 sequence (DNA): TGCGCCAGCAGCTTTGGCCGTGAAGCTTTCTTT. It specifies CASSFGREAFF. The entire variable domain, with the rest obtained from reference TRBV5-1 and TRBJ1-1, is as follows: KAGVTQTPRYLIKTRGQQVTLSCSPISGHRSVSWYQQTPGQGLQFLFEYFSETQRNKGNFPGRFSGRQFSNSRSEMNVSTLELGDSALYLCASSFGREAFFGQGTRLTVV.

J is TRBJ2-1 and V is TRBV7-8; D is unclear. The V end lost 1 base, the J end lost 8 bases, and 12 bases lay between the germline ends. This CDR3 is built from 14 residues. From germline, CDR1 is SGHVS and CDR2 FQNEAQ. The CDR3 here is CASSLVKRPDEQFF. The CDR3 nucleotides are TGTGCCAGCAGCTTAGTGAAACGTCCGGATGAGCAGTTCTTC.

The V and J genes are TRBV7-9 and TRBJ1-1; 8 positions agree with TRBD1. Germline lookup yields CDR1 SEHNR and CDR2 FQNEAQ (reference sequence). V lost 7 bases and J lost 3; bases outside the gene matches: 4. The CDR3 is 13 residues long. As DNA, the CDR3 is TGTGCCAGCAACCTACAGGGGGACACTGAAGCTTTCTTT. It yields the protein CASNLQGDTEAFF.

V gene TRBV30 combines with J gene TRBJ1-5, with 7 positions matching TRBD1. CDR3 length: 16 residues. The trim removed 1 base at V and 4 bases at J, leaving 10 bases unmatched. Germline V gene data show CDR1 as GTSNPN and CDR2 as SVGIG (reference sequence). For the CDR3, the DNA is TGTGCCTGGAGTGGACAGGGAGGTTTTCAGAATCAGCCCCAGCATTTT. Translating it yields CAWSGQGGFQNQPQHF.

This chain's CDR3 is CASRTGGSGNTIYF. The CDR3 nucleotides read TGTGCCAGCAGGACAGGGGGCTCTGGAAACACCATATATTTT. This rearrangement joins TRBV2 to TRBJ1-3, with 9 bases aligning to TRBD1. The V segment lost 6 bases and the J segment 0 bases; nucleotides outside the gene matches: 0. Germline-derived CDR1 and CDR2 are SNHLY and FYNNEI. The CDR3 is 14 amino acids.

The rearrangement links TRBV6-4 to TRBJ2-3, with 10 bases aligning to TRBD2. Losses at the gene ends were 2 bases for V and 4 bases for J; bases not matched to a gene: 6. CDR1 MRHNA and CDR2 SNTAGT come from the germline V gene. The CDR3 has 16 amino acids. The CDR3 DNA is TGTGCCAGCAGTGACGGAGCGGGGGGGCCGGCAGATACGCAGTATTTT. Protein: CASSDGAGGPADTQYF.

The chain employs TRBV5-1 and TRBJ2-2, with 9 nucleotides matching TRBD2. The CDR3 spans 16 residues. With V trimmed by 4 bases and J by 2 bases, 6 bases remained unmatched. CDR1 and CDR2 from the germline V gene are SGHRS and YFSETQ. CDR3 loop: CASSTLTSGNTGELFF. In nucleotides, the CDR3 is TGCGCCAGCAGCACCCTGACTAGCGGAAACACCGGGGAGCTGTTTTTT.

This sequence joins TRBV10-2 and TRBJ1-1; 7 bases fit TRBD1. This CDR3 has 14 residues. The germline CDR1 and CDR2 sequences are WSHSY and SAAADI. With V trimmed by 7 bases and J by 1 base, 6 bases remained unmatched. This CDR3 is CASNGQDGNTEAFF. In nucleotides, the CDR3 is TGCGCCAGCAACGGACAGGATGGGAACACTGAAGCTTTCTTT.

This sequence joins TRBV5-1 and TRBJ1-1; a possible D gene is TRBD1 (6 bases). The CDR3 has 14 amino acids. Germline loops: CDR1 SGHRS, CDR2 YFSETQ. The V and J ends lost 4 bases and 7 bases respectively, with 17 bases between them. As DNA, the CDR3 is TGCGCCAGCAGCCCGGGACAAGGGGCCGGTGAAGCTTTCTTT. Translation: CASSPGQGAGEAFF.

The V gene is TRBV28, the J gene TRBJ2-1; 9 bases align to TRBD2. The V gene end was trimmed by 2 bases and the J gene end by 8 bases; junction bases not matched to a gene: 7. The CDR3 totals 15 residues. Germline V CDR1 and CDR2: MDHEN, SYDVKM. The CDR3 nucleotides read TGTGCCAGCAGTTTACCCCGCGGGAGGGCCCATGAGCAGTTCTTC. It codes for CASSLPRGRAHEQFF.

This chain connects TRBV6-1 to TRBJ2-7; 8 bases are shared with TRBD2. V dropped 5 bases and J dropped 3; count of bases not matched to a gene: 6. Germline loops: CDR1 MNHNS, CDR2 SASEGT. The CDR3 loop spans 14 amino acids. The CDR3 region has the DNA TGTGCCAGCAGTAGAGGGACTAGTAACTACGAGCAGTACTTC. It is translated as CASSRGTSNYEQYF.

V and J are TRBV7-2 and TRBJ2-6; D remains ambiguous. CDR3 length: 18 amino acids. Germline CDR1 is SGHTA and CDR2 is FQGNSA. With 1 base removed from V and 0 bases from J, the gap between germline ends came to 13 bases. CDR3 sequence (DNA): TGTGCCAGCAGCTTAGGTGTCGGTGCTCTCTCTGGGGCCAACGTCCTGACTTTC. Translating it yields CASSLGVGALSGANVLTF. The full variable domain, rest sourced from reference TRBV7-2 and TRBJ2-6, is GAGVSQSPSNKVTEKGKDVELRCDPISGHTALYWYRQSLGQGLEFLIYFQGNSAPDKSGLPSDRFSAERTGGSVSTLTIQRTQQEDSAVYLCASSLGVGALSGANVLTFGAGSRLTVL.

The chain uses TRBV6-5 and TRBJ2-2; 7 bases agree with TRBD1. Germline V CDR1 and CDR2: MNHEY, SVGAGI. The CDR3 extends over 15 amino acids. Trimming removed 4 bases from V and 3 bases from J; junction bases left unmatched: 5. Here the CDR3 DNA reads TGTGCCAGCAGTTTCCTACAGGGGTACACCGGGGAGCTGTTTTTT. As protein: CASSFLQGYTGELFF.

The genes are TRBV15 and TRBJ2-1; D ambiguous. The CDR3 length is 14 residues. Trimming stripped 4 bases from V and 6 bases from J, with 13 bases between. Per germline, CDR1 LNHNV and CDR2 YYDKDF (reference sequence). CDR3 region: CATSIPSGPNEQFF. CDR3 sequence (DNA): TGTGCCACCAGCATTCCCTCGGGTCCCAATGAGCAGTTCTTC. Filled out from reference TRBV15 and TRBJ2-1, the complete variable domain reads DAMVIQNPRYQVTQFGKPVTLSCSQTLNHNVMYWYQQKSSQAPKLLFHYYDKDFNNEADTPDNFQSRRPNTSFCFLDIRSPGLGDTAMYLCATSIPSGPNEQFFGPGTRLTVL.